This T cell receptor beta chain was found in a study of T cells in Graves' hyperthyroidism and ophthalmopathy. The CDR3 contains 16 residues. Germline V CDR1 and CDR2: SGHRS, YFSETQ. V was pared by 3 bases and J by 5 bases, with 2 bases of the junction left unmatched. TCR beta CDR3 region amplification was performed from RNA transcripts. First-round RT-PCR targeting the TCR CDR3 was performed with the HTBI primer set. TCRdb recomputed calls from the multiplex PCR reads with MiXCR, one row per CDR3 protein. Counted here are 300,000 to 450,000 distinct CDR3 sequences, roughly 25% occurring once; the ten biggest clones make up roughly 70%.

The V gene is TRBV5-1, the J gene TRBJ2-2; 15 bases are a match to TRBD2. The specimen sequenced was blood. This receptor was taken from a man in his fifties or sixties with Graves' hyperthyroidism. CDR3 sequence reads: CASSYGTSGRTGELFF. The CDR3 nucleotides are TGCGCCAGCAGCTACGGGACTAGCGGGAGGACCGGGGAGCTGTTTTTT. Drawing the rest from reference TRBV5-1 and TRBJ2-2, the complete variable domain is KAGVTQTPRYLIKTRGQQVTLSCSPISGHRSVSWYQQTPGQGLQFLFEYFSETQRNKGNFPGRFSGRQFSNSRSEMNVSTLELGDSALYLCASSYGTSGRTGELFFGEGSRLTVL.